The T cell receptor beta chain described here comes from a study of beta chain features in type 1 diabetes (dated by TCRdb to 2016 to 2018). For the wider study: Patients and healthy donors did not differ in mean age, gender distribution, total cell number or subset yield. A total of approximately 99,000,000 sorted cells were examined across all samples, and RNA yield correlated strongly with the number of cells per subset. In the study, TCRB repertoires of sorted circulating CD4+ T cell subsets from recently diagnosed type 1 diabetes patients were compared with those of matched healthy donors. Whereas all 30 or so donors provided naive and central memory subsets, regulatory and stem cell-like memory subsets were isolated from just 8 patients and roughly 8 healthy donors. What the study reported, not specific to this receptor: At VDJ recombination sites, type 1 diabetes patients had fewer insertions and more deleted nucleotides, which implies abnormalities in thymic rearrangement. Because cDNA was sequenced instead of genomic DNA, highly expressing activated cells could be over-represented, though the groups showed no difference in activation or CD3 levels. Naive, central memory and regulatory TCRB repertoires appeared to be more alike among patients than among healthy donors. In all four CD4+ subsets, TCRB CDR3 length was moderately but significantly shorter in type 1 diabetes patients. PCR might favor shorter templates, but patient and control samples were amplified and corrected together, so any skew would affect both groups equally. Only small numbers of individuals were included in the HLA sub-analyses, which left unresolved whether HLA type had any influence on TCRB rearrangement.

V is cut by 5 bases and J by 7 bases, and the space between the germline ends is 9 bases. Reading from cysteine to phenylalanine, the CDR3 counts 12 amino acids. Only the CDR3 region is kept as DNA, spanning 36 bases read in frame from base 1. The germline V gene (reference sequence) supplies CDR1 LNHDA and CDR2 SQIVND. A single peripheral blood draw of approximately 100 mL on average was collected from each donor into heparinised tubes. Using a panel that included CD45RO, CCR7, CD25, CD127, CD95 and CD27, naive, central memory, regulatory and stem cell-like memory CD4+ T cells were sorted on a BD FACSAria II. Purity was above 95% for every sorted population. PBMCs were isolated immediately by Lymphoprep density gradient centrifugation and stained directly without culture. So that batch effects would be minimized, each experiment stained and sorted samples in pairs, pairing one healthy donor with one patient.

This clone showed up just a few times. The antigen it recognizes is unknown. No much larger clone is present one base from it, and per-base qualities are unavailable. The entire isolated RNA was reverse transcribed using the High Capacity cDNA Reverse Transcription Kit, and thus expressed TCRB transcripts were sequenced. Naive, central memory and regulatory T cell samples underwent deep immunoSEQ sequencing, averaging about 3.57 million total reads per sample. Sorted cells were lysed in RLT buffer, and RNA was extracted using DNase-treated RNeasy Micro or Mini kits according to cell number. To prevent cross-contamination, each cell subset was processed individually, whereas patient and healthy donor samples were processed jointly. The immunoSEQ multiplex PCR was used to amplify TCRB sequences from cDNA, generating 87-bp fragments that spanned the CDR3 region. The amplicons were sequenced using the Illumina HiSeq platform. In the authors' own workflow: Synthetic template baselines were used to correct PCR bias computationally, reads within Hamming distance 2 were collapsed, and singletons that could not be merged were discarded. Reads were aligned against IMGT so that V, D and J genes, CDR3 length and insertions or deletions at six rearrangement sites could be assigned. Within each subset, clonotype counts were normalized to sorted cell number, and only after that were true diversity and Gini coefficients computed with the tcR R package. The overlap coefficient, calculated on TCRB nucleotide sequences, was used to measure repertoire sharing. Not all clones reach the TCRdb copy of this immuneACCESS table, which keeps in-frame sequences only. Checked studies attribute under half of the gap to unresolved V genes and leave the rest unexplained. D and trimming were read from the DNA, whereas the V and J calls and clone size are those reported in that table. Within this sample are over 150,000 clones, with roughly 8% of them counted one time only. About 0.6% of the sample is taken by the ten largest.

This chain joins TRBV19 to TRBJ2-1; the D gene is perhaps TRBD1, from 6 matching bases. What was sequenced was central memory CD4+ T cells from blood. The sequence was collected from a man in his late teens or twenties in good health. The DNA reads TGTGCCAGTAGTGCTCAGGGGAATGAGCAGTTCTTC. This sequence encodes CASSAQGNEQFF. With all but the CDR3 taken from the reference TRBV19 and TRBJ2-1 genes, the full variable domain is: DGGITQSPKYLFRKEGQNVTLSCEQNLNHDAMYWYRQDPGQGLRLIYYSQIVNDFQKGDIAEGYSVSREKKESFPLTVTSAQKNPTAFYLCASSAQGNEQFFGPGTRLTVL.